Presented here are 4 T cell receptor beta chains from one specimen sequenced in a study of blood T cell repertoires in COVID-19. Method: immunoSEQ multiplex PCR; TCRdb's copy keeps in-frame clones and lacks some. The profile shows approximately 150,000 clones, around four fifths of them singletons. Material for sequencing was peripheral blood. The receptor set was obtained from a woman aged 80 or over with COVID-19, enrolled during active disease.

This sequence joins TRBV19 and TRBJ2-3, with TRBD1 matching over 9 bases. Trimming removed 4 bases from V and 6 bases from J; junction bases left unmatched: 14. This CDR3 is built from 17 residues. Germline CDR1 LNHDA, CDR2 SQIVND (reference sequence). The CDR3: CASSTPPGTGNVDTQYF. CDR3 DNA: TGTGCCAGTAGTACCCCCCCCGGGACAGGGAATGTGGATACGCAGTATTTT.

In DNA, the CDR3 is TGTGCCAGCAGTCCCGAGGACAGACCCTATGGCTACACCTTC. Translating gives CASSPEDRPYGYTF. The chain links TRBV28 to TRBJ1-2, with TRBD1 as a possible D gene (6 bases). Trimming left V 5 bases short and J 4 bases short, with 14 bases between. Germline CDR1 and CDR2: MDHEN and SYDVKM. The CDR3 runs to 14 residues.

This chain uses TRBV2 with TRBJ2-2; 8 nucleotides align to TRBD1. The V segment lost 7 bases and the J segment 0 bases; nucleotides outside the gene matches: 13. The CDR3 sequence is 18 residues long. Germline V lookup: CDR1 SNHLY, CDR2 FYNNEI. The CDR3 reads CASTQAPQQGANTGELFF. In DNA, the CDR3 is TGTGCCAGCACCCAGGCCCCCCAACAGGGGGCGAACACCGGGGAGCTGTTTTTT.

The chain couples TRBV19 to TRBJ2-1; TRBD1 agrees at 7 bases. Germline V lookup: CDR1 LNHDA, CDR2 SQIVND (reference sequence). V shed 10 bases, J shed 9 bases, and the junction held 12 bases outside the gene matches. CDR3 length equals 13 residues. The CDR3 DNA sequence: TGTGCCACCTCCAACGACAGGGATCTTGAGCAGTTCTTC. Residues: CATSNDRDLEQFF. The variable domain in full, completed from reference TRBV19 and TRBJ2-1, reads DGGITQSPKYLFRKEGQNVTLSCEQNLNHDAMYWYRQDPGQGLRLIYYSQIVNDFQKGDIAEGYSVSREKKESFPLTVTSAQKNPTAFYLCATSNDRDLEQFFGPGTRLTVL.